This TCR beta chain was obtained from a study of immune evolution from preneoplasia to lung adenocarcinoma. Study-wide findings and caveats: Normal lung had highest clonality; later lesions appeared denser, more diverse.

The CDR3 is made up of 16 amino acids. Germline V CDR1 and CDR2: SGHAT, FQNNGV. V lost 3 bases and J lost 0, with 12 bases in between. Resections took place in Japan or China from about 2014 to 2017. H&E slides confirmed each diagnosis, reviewed by two pathologists independently. TCRdb's table, derived via immunoSEQ multiplex PCR, lists solely in-frame clones and lacks some. The sample records approximately 5,900 clones, roughly 80% being singletons. Regarding this clone: Its specificity is unknown.

This chain links TRBV11-2 with TRBJ1-3, with no clear D. This clonotype was obtained from a donor at least 70 years old with lung adenocarcinoma. Sequenced material: FFPE adjacent normal lung tissue. CDR3 region: CASSLSKIGSGNTIYF. The CDR3 region has the DNA TGTGCCAGCAGCTTGTCCAAGATCGGCTCTGGAAACACCATATATTTT.